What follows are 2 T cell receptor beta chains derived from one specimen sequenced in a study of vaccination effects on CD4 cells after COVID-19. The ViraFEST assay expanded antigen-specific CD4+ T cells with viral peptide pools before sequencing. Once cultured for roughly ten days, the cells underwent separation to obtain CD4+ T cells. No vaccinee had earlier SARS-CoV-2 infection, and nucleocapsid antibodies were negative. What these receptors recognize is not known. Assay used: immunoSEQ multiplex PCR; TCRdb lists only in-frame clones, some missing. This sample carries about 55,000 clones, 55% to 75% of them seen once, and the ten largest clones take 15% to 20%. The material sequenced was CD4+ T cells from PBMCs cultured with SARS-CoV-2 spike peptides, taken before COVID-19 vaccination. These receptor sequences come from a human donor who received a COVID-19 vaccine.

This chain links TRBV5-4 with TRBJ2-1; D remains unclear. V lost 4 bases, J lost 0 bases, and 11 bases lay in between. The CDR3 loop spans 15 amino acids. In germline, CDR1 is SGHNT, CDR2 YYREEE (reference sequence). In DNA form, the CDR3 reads TGTGCCAGCAGCATTGTTCACAGCTCCTACAATGAGCAGTTCTTC. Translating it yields CASSIVHSSYNEQFF.

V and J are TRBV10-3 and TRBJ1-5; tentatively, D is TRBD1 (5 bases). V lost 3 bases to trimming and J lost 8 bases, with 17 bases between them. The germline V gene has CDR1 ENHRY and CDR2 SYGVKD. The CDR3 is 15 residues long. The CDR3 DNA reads TGTGCCATCAGTGATCGGGGGGGAGGGTTTGAGCCCCAGCATTTT. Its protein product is CAISDRGGGFEPQHF.